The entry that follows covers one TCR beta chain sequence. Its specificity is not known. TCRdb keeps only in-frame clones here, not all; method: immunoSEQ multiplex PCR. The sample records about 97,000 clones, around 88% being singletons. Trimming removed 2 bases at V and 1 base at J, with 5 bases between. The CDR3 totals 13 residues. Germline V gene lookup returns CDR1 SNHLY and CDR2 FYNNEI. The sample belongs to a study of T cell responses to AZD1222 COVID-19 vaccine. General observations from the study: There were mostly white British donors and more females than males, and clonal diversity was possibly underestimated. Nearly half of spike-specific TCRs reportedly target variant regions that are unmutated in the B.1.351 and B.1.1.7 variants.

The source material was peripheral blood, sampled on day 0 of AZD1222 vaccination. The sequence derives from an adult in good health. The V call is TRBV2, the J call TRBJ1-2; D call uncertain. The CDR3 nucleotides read TGTGCCAGCAGTGAACTGAATAACTATGGCTACACCTTC. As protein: CASSELNNYGYTF.